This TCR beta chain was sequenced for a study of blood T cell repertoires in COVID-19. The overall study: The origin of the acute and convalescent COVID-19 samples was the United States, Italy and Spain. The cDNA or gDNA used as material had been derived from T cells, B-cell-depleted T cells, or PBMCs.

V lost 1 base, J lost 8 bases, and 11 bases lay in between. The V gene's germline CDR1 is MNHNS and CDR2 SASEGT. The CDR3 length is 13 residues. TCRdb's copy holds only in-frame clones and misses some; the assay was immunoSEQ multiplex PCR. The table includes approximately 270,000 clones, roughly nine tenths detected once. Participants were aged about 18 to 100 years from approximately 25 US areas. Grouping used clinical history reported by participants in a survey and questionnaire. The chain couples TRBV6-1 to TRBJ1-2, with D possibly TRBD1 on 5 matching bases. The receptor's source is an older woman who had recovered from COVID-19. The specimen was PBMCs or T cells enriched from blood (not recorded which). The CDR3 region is CASSEGVGRGYTF. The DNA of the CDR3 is TGTGCCAGCAGTGAAGGTGTGGGGCGCGGCTACACCTTC.